This section outlines one T cell receptor (beta chain) sequence together with its context. This CDR3 contains 14 residues. From germline, CDR1 is SGHVS and CDR2 FNYEAQ. Trimming stripped 2 bases from V and 6 bases from J, with 13 bases between. Libraries were prepared by immunoSEQ multiplex PCR; TCRdb keeps only in-frame clonotypes and omits some of them. Among roughly 2.2 million clones listed, less than 95% were seen once. This entry is derived from a study of shared clonotypes between healthy human individuals. The source is a man aged 18 to 35 in good health. Some clones in this sample may be carry-over from other donors' samples. The sequencing sample was made of naive CD4+ T cells from PBMCs. Subset indicated: CD45RA+ positively selected. The J gene is TRBJ1-1, the V gene TRBV7-6, with D maybe TRBD1 (5 bases). In DNA form, the CDR3 reads TGTGCCAGCAGCTTATTTGAGAGGGACGCTGAAGCTTTCTTT. Residues: CASSLFERDAEAFF.